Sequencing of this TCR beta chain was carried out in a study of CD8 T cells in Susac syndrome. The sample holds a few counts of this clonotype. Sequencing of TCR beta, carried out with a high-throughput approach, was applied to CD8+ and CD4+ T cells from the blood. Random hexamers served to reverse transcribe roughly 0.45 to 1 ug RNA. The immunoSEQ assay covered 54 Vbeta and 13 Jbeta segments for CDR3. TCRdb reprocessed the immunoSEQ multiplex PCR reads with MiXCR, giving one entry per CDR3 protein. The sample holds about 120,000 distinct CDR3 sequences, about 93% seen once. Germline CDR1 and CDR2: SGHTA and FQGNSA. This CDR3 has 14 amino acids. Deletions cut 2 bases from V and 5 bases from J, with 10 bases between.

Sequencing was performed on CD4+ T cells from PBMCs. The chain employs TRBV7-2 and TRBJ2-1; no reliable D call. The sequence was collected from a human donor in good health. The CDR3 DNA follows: TGTGCCAGCAGCTTATGGCAGATGGACAATGAGCAGTTCTTC. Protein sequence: CASSLWQMDNEQFF.